This T cell receptor (beta chain) was observed in a study of blood T cell repertoires in COVID-19. Study context: The samples span acute and convalescent COVID-19 from the United States, Italy and Spain. From T cells, B-cell-depleted T cells, or PBMCs came the material, which was cDNA or gDNA.

In the authors' methods: Using reference gene primer amplification, nucleated cell counts were estimated. Some clones are missing from TCRdb's copy, which holds only in-frame ones; the method was immunoSEQ multiplex PCR. V and J calls and clone size are as listed in that table; D and trimming were resolved from the DNA. Of 340,000 or so clones in the sample, roughly 87% are singletons; the top ten hold 1%. The V gene lost 0 bases and the J gene lost 3 bases, with 8 bases spanning the gap. CDR3 length: 14 residues. Germline values: CDR1 MNHNY, CDR2 SVGAGI (reference sequence). Sequenced sample: peripheral blood. The chain carries TRBV6-6 and TRBJ1-1, with D perhaps matching TRBD1 (5 bases). This TCR was sampled from a man aged 45-65 years with active or convalescent COVID-19. DNA for the CDR3: TGTGCCAGCAGTTACTCAAAGACAGACACTGAAGCTTTCTTT. This gives the protein CASSYSKTDTEAFF.